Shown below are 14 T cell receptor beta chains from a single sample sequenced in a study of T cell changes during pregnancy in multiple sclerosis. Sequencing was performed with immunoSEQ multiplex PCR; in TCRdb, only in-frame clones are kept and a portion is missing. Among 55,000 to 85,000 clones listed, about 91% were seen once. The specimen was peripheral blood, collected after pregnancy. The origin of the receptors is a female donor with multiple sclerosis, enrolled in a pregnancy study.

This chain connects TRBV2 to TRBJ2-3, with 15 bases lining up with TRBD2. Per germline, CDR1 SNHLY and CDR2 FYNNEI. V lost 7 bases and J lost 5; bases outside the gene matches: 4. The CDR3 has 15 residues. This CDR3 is CASTRGLAGGDTQYF. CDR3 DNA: TGTGCCAGCACCAGGGGACTAGCGGGAGGAGATACGCAGTATTTT.

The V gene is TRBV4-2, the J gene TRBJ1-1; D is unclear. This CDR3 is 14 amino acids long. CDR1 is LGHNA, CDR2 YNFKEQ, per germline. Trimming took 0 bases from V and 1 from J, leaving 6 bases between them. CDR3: CASSQDNKNTEAFF. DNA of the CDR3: TGTGCCAGCAGCCAAGACAACAAGAACACTGAAGCTTTCTTT.

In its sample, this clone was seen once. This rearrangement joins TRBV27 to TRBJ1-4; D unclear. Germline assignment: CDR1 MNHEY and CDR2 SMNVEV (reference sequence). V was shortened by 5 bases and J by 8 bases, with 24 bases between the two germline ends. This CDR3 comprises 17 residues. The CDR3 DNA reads TGTGCCAGCAGTCCCCCCGACGGAGTCCTCCGTTGGGAAAAACTGTTTTTT. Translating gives CASSPPDGVLRWEKLFF.

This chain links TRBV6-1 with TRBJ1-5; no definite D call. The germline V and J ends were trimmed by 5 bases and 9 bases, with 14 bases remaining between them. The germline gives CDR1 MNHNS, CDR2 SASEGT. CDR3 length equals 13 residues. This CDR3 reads CASSSTDGSPQHF. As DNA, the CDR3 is TGTGCCAGCAGTTCAACAGACGGATCGCCCCAGCATTTT.

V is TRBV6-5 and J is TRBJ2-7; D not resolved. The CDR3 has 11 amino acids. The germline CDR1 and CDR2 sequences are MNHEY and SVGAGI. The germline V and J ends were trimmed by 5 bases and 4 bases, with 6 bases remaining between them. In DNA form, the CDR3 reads TGTGCCAGCAGTCAGAAGTACGAGCAGTACTTC. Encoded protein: CASSQKYEQYF.

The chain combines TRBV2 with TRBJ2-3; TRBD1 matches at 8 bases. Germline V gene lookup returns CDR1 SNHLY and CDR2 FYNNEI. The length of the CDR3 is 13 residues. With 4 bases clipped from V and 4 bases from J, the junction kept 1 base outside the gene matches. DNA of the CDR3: TGTGCCAGCAGTGCGACAGGGGCAGATACGCAGTATTTT. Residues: CASSATGADTQYF.

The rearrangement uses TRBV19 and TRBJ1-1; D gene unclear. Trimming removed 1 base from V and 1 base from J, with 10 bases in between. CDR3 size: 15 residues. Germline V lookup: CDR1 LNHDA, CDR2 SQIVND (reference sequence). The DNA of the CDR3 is TGTGCCAGTAGTATAGGGCGGGGTGGGAACACTGAAGCTTTCTTT. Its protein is CASSIGRGGNTEAFF.

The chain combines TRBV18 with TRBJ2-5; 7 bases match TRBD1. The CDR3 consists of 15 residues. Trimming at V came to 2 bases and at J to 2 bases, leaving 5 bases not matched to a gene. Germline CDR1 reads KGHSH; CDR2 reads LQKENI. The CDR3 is CASSPGTATQETQYF. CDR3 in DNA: TGTGCCAGCTCACCAGGGACAGCTACTCAAGAGACCCAGTACTTC.

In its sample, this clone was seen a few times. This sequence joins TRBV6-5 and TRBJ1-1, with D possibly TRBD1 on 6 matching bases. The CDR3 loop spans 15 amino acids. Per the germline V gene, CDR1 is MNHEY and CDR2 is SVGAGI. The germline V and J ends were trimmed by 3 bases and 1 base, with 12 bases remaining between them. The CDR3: CASSYNRVANTEAFF. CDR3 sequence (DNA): TGTGCCAGCAGTTATAACAGGGTGGCGAACACTGAAGCTTTCTTT.

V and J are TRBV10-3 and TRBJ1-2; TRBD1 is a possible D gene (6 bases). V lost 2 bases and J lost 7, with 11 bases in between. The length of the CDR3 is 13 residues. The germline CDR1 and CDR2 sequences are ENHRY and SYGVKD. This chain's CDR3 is CAISEEGVGGYTF. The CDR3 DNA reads TGTGCCATCAGTGAGGAGGGGGTTGGTGGCTACACCTTC.

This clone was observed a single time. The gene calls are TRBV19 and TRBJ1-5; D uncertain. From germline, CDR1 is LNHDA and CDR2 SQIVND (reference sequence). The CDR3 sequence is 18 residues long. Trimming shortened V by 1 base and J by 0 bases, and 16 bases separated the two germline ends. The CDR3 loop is CASSIGNGEAYSNQPQHF. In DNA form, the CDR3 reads TGTGCCAGTAGTATAGGGAACGGAGAAGCTTATAGCAATCAGCCCCAGCATTTT.

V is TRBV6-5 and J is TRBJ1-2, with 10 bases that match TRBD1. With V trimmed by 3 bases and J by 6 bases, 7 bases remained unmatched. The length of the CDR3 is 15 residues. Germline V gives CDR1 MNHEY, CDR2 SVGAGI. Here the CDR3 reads CASSYSGQGGNGYTF. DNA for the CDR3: TGTGCCAGCAGTTATTCCGGACAGGGGGGAAATGGCTACACCTTC.

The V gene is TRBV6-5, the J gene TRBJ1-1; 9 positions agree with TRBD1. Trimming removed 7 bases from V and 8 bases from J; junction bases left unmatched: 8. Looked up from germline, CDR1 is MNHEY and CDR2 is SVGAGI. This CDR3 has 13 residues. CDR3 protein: CASKFGGTGEAFF. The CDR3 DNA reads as TGTGCCAGCAAATTTGGTGGGACAGGGGAAGCTTTCTTT.

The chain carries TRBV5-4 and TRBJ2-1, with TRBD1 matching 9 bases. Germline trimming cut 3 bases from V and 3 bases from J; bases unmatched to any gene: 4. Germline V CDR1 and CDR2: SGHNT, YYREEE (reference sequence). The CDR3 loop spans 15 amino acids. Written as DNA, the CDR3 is TGTGCCAGCAGCTCCGGGACAGGGTTCTACAATGAGCAGTTCTTC. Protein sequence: CASSSGTGFYNEQFF.